Listed here is a single TCR beta chain. No cognate antigen has been identified for it. The record has no base qualities; no much larger clone is one base away. There are 14 amino acids in the CDR3, from cysteine to phenylalanine inclusive. Just CDR3 DNA is preserved here, 42 bases in frame from base 1. From a lookup of the germline V gene (reference sequence), CDR1 and CDR2 are LNHDA and SQIVND. The germline V end is reduced by 6 bases and the J end by 7 bases; junction bases left unmatched: 4. This entry is derived from a study of cytomegalovirus exposure and HLA in healthy donors (dated by TCRdb to about 2017). For the wider study: In an earlier analysis of 587 of the donors, under 300 Gb of sequence data and 117 million unique TCR beta sequences from roughly 200 million T cells were reported. An early release that covered several hundred HLA-typed donors contained about 290 gigabases of sequencing data and about 84 million unique TCR sequences. Of the roughly 430 genotyped donors, approximately 83% fell in the genetic ancestry cluster associated with self-reported Caucasian donors. The study aimed to test whether signatures of past pathogen exposure could be identified by cataloging public T cell receptors. The T cell repertoires of several hundred subjects were profiled by immunosequencing and related to cytomegalovirus serostatus. Besides the first cohort of some 670 subjects, a separate validation cohort made up of 120 different subjects was used. The study combined high-throughput TCR immunosequencing, statistical association of individual TCRs with disease status, and machine learning to predict cytomegalovirus infection status. In a later analysis, previously published TCR beta repertoires from about 640 donors were re-analyzed and high-resolution HLA genotyping was added so that TCR occurrence patterns could be studied. Rather than using new phenotypic data, the later analysis identified candidate immune exposures from TCR beta sequences and from how often those sequences occurred across donors. In an earlier analysis of around 540 of the donors, high-throughput TCR beta sequencing was used to judge whether each TCR beta V gene segment behaved as functional or pseudogenic. Alongside the repertoire data, information on donor age, sex, ethnicity and CMV serostatus was compiled. In a later genetic analysis, genome-wide SNP genotypes for about 55% of the 666 donors were used, and that subset was treated as a discovery cohort. Every repertoire in the discovery cohort had been generated on one and the same sequencing platform. HLA typing covered class I and class II loci at four-digit resolution. Typing coverage differed by locus: A, B, C, DRB1 and DQB1 were typed in roughly 620-630 donors, DQA1 in roughly 510, DPA1 in 600 to 610, and DPB1 in just under 480. Because of strong linkage in the cohort, a handful of DR-DQ haplotypes were treated as single units for association and clustering. Among about 360 genotyped donors of the cohort, an average of approximately 240,000 unique TCR beta nucleotide sequences were sequenced per donor, about a sixth of them non-productive. On the study overall, not on this receptor specifically: An earlier analysis of approximately 570 of the donors showed that most TCR beta V segments appeared in productive rearrangements either about 90% or about 30% of the time, which broadly matched IMGT annotations. In a later analysis, several top co-occurrence clusters were reported to appear linked to parvovirus B19, influenza, CMV and Epstein-Barr virus. Specific HLA alleles were associated with more than 15,000 TCR beta sequences at a false discovery rate of 0.05 in a later analysis. Because HLA typing was unavailable for some donors at each locus, only the typed subset was used in association tests. In a later analysis, HLA-associated TCR beta chains were found to be more clonally expanded and to have lower generation probabilities than equally common non-associated chains. Because the 87-base-pair reads could not distinguish some IMGT-functional V segments, including TRBV6-2 and TRBV6-3, those segments were excluded. According to a later analysis, most CMV-associated TCR beta chains appeared to be HLA-restricted, and the HLA associations seemed to be driven largely by CMV exposure. A later genetic analysis associated a missense DCLRE1C variant with V-gene and J-gene trimming of TCR beta chains, and an independent cohort replicated the association. A few of the identified cytomegalovirus-associated TCR beta chains were confirmed in vitro to be specific for cytomegalovirus antigens. A further reported finding was that TCR beta sequences accurately predicted the HLA-A and HLA-B alleles for most subjects in the first cohort. This cohort had only TCR beta chains sequenced, and the lack of alpha or paired-chain data limited which features could be detected. A group of highly shared sequence variants was considered likely to be a technical artifact of the sequencing pipeline. The study listed approximately 160 TCR beta chains as associated with cytomegalovirus. It was suggested by the authors that the approach could potentially be generalized to other disease states and immunological phenotypes. When HLA alleles, especially DR and DQ, strongly co-occurred, attributing TCR associations to individual alleles was difficult. Compared with the roughly 700-donor mean, donors in an Asian-associated ancestry cluster had fewer N-insertions in productive TCRs, according to a later genetic analysis. Correlated functional status among segregating V segments might reflect linkage disequilibrium, but an unknown experimental factor could not be ruled out. According to a later analysis, TCR association rates differed among HLA loci, with DRB1 alleles showing the most associated TCRs and HLA-C alleles showing the fewest. Cytomegalovirus status was reported to be diagnosed by the classifier with high specificity and sensitivity in both the original and validation cohorts. The only immune exposure information available for the cohort was CMV serostatus. Most TCR sequences were observed very rarely across donors, whereas some public TCRs were present in many individuals. Because counts were too low, seventeen rarely observed V segments, including chromosome 9 orphons, were left out of the earlier analysis of a few hundred of the donors. Presence/absence analyses assumed roughly uniform sequencing depth across donors, an assumption that may not hold.

Receptor libraries were prepared by the immunoSEQ multiplex PCR assay. The multiplex PCR relied on a mix of 60 forward primers for TCR Vbeta segments and 13 reverse primers for TCR Jbeta segments. A multiplex PCR assay on genomic DNA amplified the CDR3 region of rearranged TCR beta genes. On the Illumina HiSeq System, the amplified TCR beta libraries were sequenced as 87-base-pair reads. Per the source publication's procedure: A later analysis counted about 76 million unique TCR beta chains across the 690 or so repertoires, and around 12 million of these chains were shared by at least two donors. A nearest-neighbor algorithm error-corrected the raw reads and collapsed the reads into unique sequences, merging closely related sequences to remove PCR and sequencing errors. V, D and J gene segments were assigned by aligning CDR3 sequences to IMGT reference sequences. For a sequence to be retained, a match of at least six nucleotides was required to both a V gene segment and a J gene segment. A rearrangement was called productive if the CDR3 had no stop codons and remained in frame with V and J, and every other rearrangement was called non-productive. Following IMGT convention, CDR3 was defined as the stretch from the second conserved V-encoded cysteine to the conserved J-encoded phenylalanine. Sequences without an unambiguous match to a single V gene segment were excluded from the earlier analysis of several hundred of the donors. In an earlier analysis of several hundred of the donors, V segments were called functional above 56.7% productive rearrangements and were called segregating when the between-donor standard deviation exceeded 5%. A statistical classification framework was developed to diagnose cytomegalovirus status using the catalog of TCR beta chain sequences. In a later analysis, TCR nucleotide sequences were compared against IMGT/GENE-DB human TR gene sequences so that V and J genes could be assigned. A later analysis assigned CDR3 sequences and most-parsimonious VDJ recombination scenarios with the TCRdist pipeline. In a later analysis, each TCR beta chain was defined by its CDR3 amino acid sequence together with its V-gene family, and reads without a unique V-gene family were excluded. As a way to deal with suspected cross-contamination and a sequencing artifact, a later analysis dropped hundreds of nucleotide sequences that were highly shared and had low generation probability. For each public chain, a later analysis derived a clonal expansion index from normalized ranks of inferred template counts within each repertoire. Generation probabilities in a later analysis came from a VDJ recombination model fitted to out-of-frame rearrangements, and those results were checked against IGoR. In a later analysis, TCR-TCR, TCR-HLA and TCR-CMV co-occurrence was scored with hypergeometric tests, and a repertoire-size bias correction was applied to TCR pairs. False discovery rates were estimated in a later analysis by permuting HLA or CMV assignments 20 times. A later analysis grouped co-occurring TCRs with DBSCAN, adding TCRdist sequence similarity when clustering within HLA-allele-positive subsets. Co-occurrence clustering excluded repertoires with fewer than 30,000 or more than 120,000 public chains, plus five with anomalous nucleotide sharing. In TCRdb, the immuneACCESS table is reduced to in-frame sequences with V and J assigned. These tables do not hold every clone; where another copy was compared, an unresolved V gene accounts for under half, and the others remain unexplained. Clone size and V and J calls were adopted from that table, with D and trimming inferred from the DNA. The sample yields roughly 200,000 clones; 70% to 85% were counted once. The biggest ten clones account for about 0.6% of the sample.

In total, over 600 healthy bone marrow donors made up the cohort. All cohort members were sampled while nominally healthy, although unrecorded immune exposures were likely present. The donor tested CMV seronegative, placing the donor among the roughly 400 seronegative members of the cohort. Every donor gave a peripheral blood sample, and the peripheral blood mononuclear cells from that sample were used for TCR beta sequencing. Genomic DNA extraction from the blood cell samples was performed with the Qiagen DNeasy Blood Extraction Kit. The sequenced sample consisted of PBMCs. This receptor was identified in a middle-aged woman in good health and CMV-seronegative. The chain couples TRBV19 to TRBJ1-6, with TRBD1 identical over 9 junction bases. The nucleotide sequence reads as follows: TGTGCCAGTAGGGGGGACAGGGAGAATTCACCCCTCCACTTT. Translated, it reads CASRGDRENSPLHF.